A single T cell receptor (beta chain) is shown here with its context. Primers included in the PCR were 60 Vbeta and 13 Jbeta primers. Profiling relied on immunoSEQ multiplex PCR, and the TCRdb table lists in-frame clones only, not all of them. The sample lists 200,000 to 300,000 clones; around four fifths were seen once. The record originates from a study of cytomegalovirus exposure and HLA in healthy donors. Trimming shortened V by 2 bases and J by 7 bases, and 12 bases separated the two germline ends. Germline loops: CDR1 MNHEY, CDR2 SVGAGI. The CDR3 contains 14 residues. The TCR sequence derives from a boy younger than 18 in good health and CMV-seronegative. This chain uses TRBV6-5 with TRBJ1-5; tentatively, D is TRBD1 (6 bases). The sequencing input was PBMCs. CDR3 residues: CASSYEQGYQPQHF. The CDR3 DNA sequence: TGTGCCAGCAGTTACGAACAGGGATACCAGCCCCAGCATTTT.